The clone carrying this TCR beta chain came up a few times. Its specificity is not known. Researchers ran the PCR with 60 Vbeta and 13 Jbeta primers. Generated by immunoSEQ multiplex PCR, the TCRdb table keeps only in-frame clones and is missing some. Here the sample spans 100,000 to 150,000 clones, roughly four fifths being singletons. This sample is part of a study of cytomegalovirus exposure and HLA in healthy donors. Donors were ostensibly healthy at sampling, although undocumented immune exposures were probable. Overall study findings and caveats: Analyzed later, association rates of TCRs varied across HLA loci, with DRB1 most and HLA-C fewest.

The TCR originated in a woman aged 45-60 years in good health and CMV-seronegative. Specimen: PBMCs.

CDR3 sequence: CASSYSGQPTYNEQFF. CDR3 bases: TGTGCCAGCAGTTACTCAGGACAGCCGACCTACAATGAGCAGTTCTTC. The chain combines TRBV6-6 with TRBJ2-1, with a tentative D call TRBD1 (6 bases). Trimming pared 0 bases from V and 2 bases from J, leaving 11 bases between. The CDR3 consists of 16 residues. CDR1 and CDR2 from the germline V gene are MNHNY and SVGAGI (reference sequence).